The clone carrying this TCR beta chain was seen a handful of times. The antigen is unknown. Whole-study results and caveats: Larger-cohort validation covered only one TCR beta V-J rearrangement.

Deletions cut 5 bases from V and 4 bases from J, with 8 bases between. Germline V gene sequence: CDR1 SQVTM, CDR2 ANQGSEA. The CDR3 is made up of 11 amino acids. TCRdb reprocessed the 5' RACE reads with MiXCR, giving one entry per CDR3 protein. The sample yields nearly 55,000 distinct CDR3 sequences, approximately 25% seen once. This clonotype was sampled from a female donor with breast cancer. The chain links TRBV29-1 to TRBJ1-2; no definite D call. The sequencing sample was made of tumor-infiltrating naive CD4+ T cells sorted from the breast tumor. The subset was: naive CD4+ T cells, CD4+CD45RA+CD25-. The CDR3 sequence: CSVRGSYGYTF. CDR3 nucleotides: TGCAGCGTTCGGGGAAGCTATGGCTACACCTTC.